Listed here is a single TCR beta chain. Antigen: not known. The data were obtained in a study of T cell responses to AZD1222 COVID-19 vaccine. At the level of the study: The study pooled second doses at about 4 or about 12 weeks.

Study-level results: In the spike-specific TCR repertoire, nearly half reportedly target unmutated variant regions. There were mostly white British donors and more females than males, and clonal diversity was possibly underestimated.

Sequenced by immunoSEQ multiplex PCR; TCRdb stores in-frame clones only, minus some. Found here are approximately 100,000 clones, more than 90% of them singletons; the top ten hold 2.2%. The length of the CDR3 is 14 residues. Germline CDR1 and CDR2: LNHDA and SQIVND (reference sequence). The ends were cut back, 3 bases at V and 1 base at J, with 9 bases in the middle. The material was peripheral blood, obtained on day 0 of AZD1222 vaccination. This sequence joins TRBV19 and TRBJ1-1, with a weak D call TRBD1 (5 bases). The clonotype comes from an adult in good health. CDR3 DNA sequence: TGTGCCAGTAGTATGAGTGGGGGGAACACTGAAGCTTTCTTT. Translating it yields CASSMSGGNTEAFF.